These T cell receptor beta chains were read from a single sample in a study of cytomegalovirus exposure and HLA in healthy donors. TCRdb's copy holds only in-frame clones and misses some; the assay was immunoSEQ multiplex PCR. The table lists approximately 40,000 clones. Sequencing was performed on PBMCs. The receptors here all came from a human donor in good health. Both conserved end residues are part of each CDR3. D genes are given only for firm matches. Clone size, where shown, is once, few, many, or a class for clones that have expanded.

>TRBV30|TRBJ2-3|NA|TRBD2
CAWKDSGGPGIKDKQYF
TGTGCCTGGAAAGATAGCGGGGGGCCAGGGATCAAGGATAAGCAGTATTTT
>TRBV18|TRBJ1-3|NA|NA
CASSPPRGGNTIYF
TGTGCCAGCTCACCACCCAGGGGCGGAAACACCATATATTTT
>TRBV2|TRBJ1-1|NA|TRBD1
CASTSDRGLNTEAFF
TGTGCCAGCACCTCGGACAGGGGGCTCAACACTGAAGCTTTCTTT
>TRBV19|TRBJ1-6|NA|TRBD1
CASSPTGNGSPLHF
TGTGCCAGTAGTCCGACAGGGAACGGATCACCCCTCCACTTT
>TRBV6-6|TRBJ1-2|NA|NA
CASSLKGGGYTF
TGTGCCAGCAGTTTGAAGGGAGGAGGCTACACCTTC
>TRBV5-4|TRBJ2-6|NA|NA
CASSFAGAGGANVLTF
TGTGCCAGCAGCTTTGCAGGGGCCGGCGGGGCCAACGTCCTGACTTTC
>TRBV19|TRBJ1-6|NA|NA
CASRLQSSYNSPLHF
TGTGCCAGTAGATTACAGAGCTCCTATAATTCACCCCTCCACTTT
>TRBV7-3|TRBJ2-1|medium-sized|TRBD2
CASSWTLAGEQFF
TGTGCCAGCAGCTGGACCCTAGCGGGTGAGCAGTTCTTC
>TRBV7-3|TRBJ2-1|NA|NA
CASSPGGSYNEQFF
TGTGCCAGCAGCCCCGGGGGCTCCTACAATGAGCAGTTCTTC
>TRBV6-6|TRBJ1-3|NA|NA
CASRTGVSGNTIYF
TGTGCCAGCAGGACGGGGGTCTCTGGAAACACCATATATTTT
>TRBV4-1|TRBJ2-2|NA|NA
CASRSGSGRATGELFF
TGCGCCAGCAGGAGTGGGTCGGGTCGTGCCACCGGGGAGCTGTTTTTT
>TRBV6-5|TRBJ2-7|NA|TRBD2
CASSLSGGNAYEQYF
TGTGCCAGCAGTTTGAGCGGGGGGAACGCCTACGAGCAGTACTTC
>TRBV5-1|TRBJ1-1|NA|NA
CASSLEQGITEAFF
TGCGCCAGCAGCTTGGAACAGGGTATCACTGAAGCTTTCTTT
>TRBV30|TRBJ1-4|NA|TRBD1
CAWRGDSWFGTLFF
TGTGCCTGGAGGGGGGACAGTTGGTTTGGGACACTGTTTTTT
>TRBV19|TRBJ1-2|NA|NA
CASRAGVWNGYTF
TGTGCCAGCCGAGCCGGGGTATGGAACGGCTACACCTTC
>TRBV5-1|TRBJ2-5|NA|NA
CASSFRETQYF
TGCGCCAGCAGCTTTCGAGAGACCCAGTACTTC
>TRBV5-4|TRBJ1-6|NA|TRBD1
CASRPGGSPLHF
TGTGCCAGCAGACCAGGGGGTTCACCCCTCCACTTT
>TRBV2|TRBJ1-4|NA|NA
CASSDPVTANEKLFF
TGTGCCAGCAGTGATCCGGTTACGGCTAATGAAAAACTGTTTTTT
>TRBV27|TRBJ2-7|NA|NA
CASSVGLLTYEQYF
TGTGCCAGCAGTGTGGGACTCCTTACCTACGAGCAGTACTTC
>TRBV30|TRBJ1-1|NA|TRBD1
CAWSPGQANTEDFF
TGTGCCTGGAGCCCGGGACAGGCGAACACTGAAGATTTCTTT
>TRBV30|TRBJ1-1|NA|NA
CAWNQQANTEAFF
TGTGCCTGGAACCAACAGGCGAACACTGAAGCTTTCTTT
>TRBV7-9|TRBJ2-3|NA|TRBD2
CAGIAGGFSTDTQYF
TGTGCCGGAATAGCGGGGGGCTTTAGCACAGATACGCAGTATTTT
>TRBV15|TRBJ2-7|NA|NA
CATSRKGAYEQYF
TGTGCCACCAGCAGGAAGGGAGCCTACGAGCAGTACTTC
>TRBV5-1|TRBJ2-1|NA|NA
CASSPNNEQFF
TGCGCCAGCAGCCCTAACAATGAGCAGTTCTTC
>TRBV2|TRBJ2-2|NA|TRBD1
CASTRQGTNTGELFF
TGTGCCAGCACCAGACAGGGCACGAACACCGGGGAGCTGTTTTTT
>TRBV2|TRBJ2-7|NA|TRBD1
CASSEGQKKVYEQYF
TGTGCCAGCAGTGAGGGACAGAAAAAAGTGTACGAGCAGTACTTC
>TRBV28|TRBJ1-5|NA|NA
CASSTRKGGNQPQHF
TGTGCCAGCAGTACCCGGAAGGGAGGTAATCAGCCCCAGCATTTT
>TRBV5-4|TRBJ2-5|NA|NA
CASSSGGGPRETQYF
TGTGCCAGCAGCTCGGGGGGCGGCCCCAGGGAGACCCAGTACTTC
>TRBV5-1|TRBJ1-2|NA|NA
CASSPYGDRRTRGYTF
TGCGCCAGCAGCCCCTACGGGGATAGGAGGACGCGTGGCTACACCTTC
>TRBV27|TRBJ1-5|NA|TRBD1
CASSPYRGDQPQHF
TGTGCCAGCAGTCCCTACAGGGGTGACCAGCCCCAGCATTTT
>TRBV11-2|TRBJ2-7|NA|NA
CASSFLYEQYF
TGTGCCAGCAGCTTCCTGTACGAGCAGTACTTC
>TRBV5-4|TRBJ1-6|NA|TRBD1
CASSSGQGNGRSYNSPLHF
TGTGCCAGCAGCTCGGGACAGGGTAACGGGCGCTCCTATAATTCACCCCTCCACTTT
>TRBV6-6|TRBJ2-7|NA|NA
CASSYGQSSYEQYF
TGTGCCAGCAGTTACGGACAGAGCTCCTACGAGCAGTACTTC
>TRBV4-1|TRBJ2-2|NA|NA
CASSPQETNTGELFF
TGCGCCAGCAGCCCTCAGGAAACCAACACCGGGGAGCTGTTTTTT
>TRBV19|TRBJ2-1|NA|NA
CASSIRGAGGHNEQFF
TGTGCCAGTAGTATTAGGGGGGCAGGGGGACACAATGAGCAGTTCTTC
>TRBV6-1|TRBJ2-7|NA|NA
CASRQALRPYEQYF
TGTGCCAGCAGACAGGCACTTCGCCCCTACGAGCAGTACTTC
>TRBV28|TRBJ2-3|NA|TRBD2
CASSSMTSGGVTDTQYF
TGTGCCAGCAGTTCGATGACTAGCGGGGGAGTCACAGATACGCAGTATTTT
>TRBV19|TRBJ1-2|NA|TRBD1
CASSIRDRGSYTF
TGTGCCAGTAGTATCCGGGACAGGGGCAGCTACACCTTC
>TRBV27|TRBJ2-1|NA|TRBD2
CASRSSGTSGNISIGEQFF
TGTGCCAGCAGGTCGTCCGGGACTAGCGGGAATATTTCTATAGGTGAGCAGTTCTTC
>TRBV5-1|TRBJ2-2|NA|TRBD1
CASSPSSGTGSPSGELFF
TGCGCCAGCAGCCCTTCCTCCGGGACAGGGTCGCCTAGCGGGGAGCTGTTTTTT